This T cell receptor (beta chain) was documented in a study of T cells in Graves' hyperthyroidism and ophthalmopathy. There are many counts of this clonotype. Its antigen remains unknown. Study-level findings and limits: Stable hyperthyroidism was told apart from ophthalmopathy by a model built on 13 V-J features.

Patients were aged 18 to 65, had disease duration under 2 months, and had newly diagnosed hyperthyroidism. The authors took PBMCs from roughly 9.5 ml fresh peripheral blood. The source material, RNA transcripts, was used to amplify TCR beta CDR3 regions. HTBI primers drove first-round RT-PCR of the TCR CDR3. TCRdb recomputed calls from the multiplex PCR reads with MiXCR, one row per CDR3 protein. In the table there are approximately 430,000 distinct CDR3 sequences, 15% to 19% of which are singletons. Sequenced sample: blood. This TCR was recovered from a woman younger than 35 with Graves' hyperthyroidism.

CDR3 region: CASSLEYGRGGAGELFF. CDR3 coding DNA: TGTGCCAGCAGCTTAGAGTATGGCAGGGGAGGGGCCGGGGAGCTGTTTTTT. This chain uses TRBV11-2 with TRBJ2-2; D might be TRBD2 (7 bases). The CDR3 covers 17 residues. Trimming left V 0 bases short and J 6 bases short, with 17 bases between. Germline CDR1 and CDR2: SGHAT and FQNNGV.